This T cell receptor (beta chain) was identified during a study of early T cells in non-severe SARS-CoV-2 infection (dated by TCRdb to about 2021). Regarding the study in general: Because TCR sequencing relied on bulk RNA taken from unsorted whole blood, pairing of alpha and beta chains was not possible.

This clonotype was detected a few times. No antigen is known for it. Base quality data are lacking; no much larger clone is found one base away. The library was produced with 5' RACE. The reads were generated on a NextSeq 500. Unique molecular identifiers were attached to individual cDNA molecules in the TCR library protocol so that sequencing error and PCR bias could be corrected. Both TCR alpha and beta chains were sequenced, and tight co-correlation was observed between alpha and beta sequence abundances in each sample. The original methods were these. V gene, J gene and CDR3 annotation of TCR sequences was performed with Decombinator V4. TCRs were defined as expanded if a significant change between any two time points was detected under a Poisson model with p below 0.0001. Abundances of TCRs were expressed as counts per million after normalisation to the total number of TCRs sequenced in each sample. MAIT TCRs were defined by TRAV1-2 paired with TRAJ12, TRAJ20 or TRAJ33, and iNKT TCRs by TRAV10 paired with TRAJ18. VDJdb, accessed 1 November 2021, was searched for CMV, EBV and SARS-CoV-2 annotated TCRs, excluding TCRs annotated for multiple antigens. TCRdb took the public reads, trimmed them with fastp at Q25, ran MiXCR for clone calling and kept in-frame beta chains. Identical CDR3 proteins give one entry, which carries the most common genes and DNA. In this record, the V and J calls reflect TCRdb's handling and not the investigators' own analysis. This sample lists under 70,000 distinct CDR3 sequences; about 6% were detected once. Clones ranked in the top ten supply approximately 3.6% of the sample.

The study was a case-control design nested within a healthcare worker cohort in London, UK, with weekly nasopharyngeal swab PCR tests and blood sampling. Between 23 and 31 March 2020, the week of the UK lockdown, healthcare workers were enrolled and then followed up weekly for as long as 16 weeks. The CDR3, cysteine through phenylalanine, is 14 amino acids long. Only CDR3 DNA is held: 42 bases, read in frame from base 1. Per the germline V gene (reference sequence), SGHNT is the CDR1 and YYREEE is the CDR2. At the junction V is shortened by 0 bases and J by 5 bases, with 9 bases in between. Results and caveats for the whole study, not just this receptor: Matching against VDJdb was skewed toward anti-spike CD8 responses, likely underestimated virus-specific expansions, and missed private and CD4 specificities.

Here the sequenced sample was whole blood, taken at baseline. This receptor chain uses TRBV5-4 and TRBJ2-1, with the identity of the D gene unclear. The receptor comes from an adult who was a healthcare worker with PCR-confirmed SARS-CoV-2 infection or an uninfected control (not recorded which). The DNA sequence follows: TGTGCCAGCAGCTTGGTTGACGGACACAATGAGCAGTTCTTC. Its coded protein is CASSLVDGHNEQFF. With the rest looked up from the reference TRBV5-4 and TRBJ2-1 genes rather than sequenced, the full variable domain is ETGVTQSPTHLIKTRGQQVTLRCSSQSGHNTVSWYQQALGQGPQFIFQYYREEENGRGNFPPRFSGLQFPNYSSELNVNALELDDSALYLCASSLVDGHNEQFFGPGTRLTVL.